The clone carrying this T cell receptor (beta chain) occurred a few times. Molecular barcoding with unique molecular identifiers was used for the TCRbeta library. TCRdb reanalysed the PCR reads using MiXCR and keeps one entry per CDR3 protein. The table lists more than 250,000 distinct CDR3 sequences, approximately 9.8% of them singletons. Trimming left V 5 bases short and J 5 bases short, with 12 bases between. Germline assignment: CDR1 MNHEY and CDR2 SMNVEV (reference sequence). CDR3 size: 13 residues. These data belong to a study of T-cell reconstitution after alpha-beta-depleted transplantation in children.

Material: PBMCs from the stem cell graft donor, obtained from the stem cell graft. This TCR derives from a human donor who donated a stem cell graft to a child with SCID. This chain connects TRBV27 to TRBJ1-2; tentatively, D is TRBD1 (6 bases). The CDR3 is CASSPDSGYGYTF. The CDR3 DNA reads as TGTGCCAGCAGTCCGGACAGCGGTTATGGCTACACCTTC.